Given below is one T cell receptor (beta chain) in context. The protocol was immunoSEQ multiplex PCR, while the TCRdb copy is restricted to in-frame clones and leaves out a portion. The sample yields under 14,000 clones, about 77% seen once. V was trimmed by 6 bases and J by 14 bases, leaving 22 bases between them. This CDR3 comprises 13 residues. In germline, CDR1 is SEHNR, CDR2 FQNEAQ (reference sequence). This sample is drawn from a study of OX40 agonist ivuxolimab in advanced cancers. Study information: An agonistic anti-OX40 (CD134) antibody, ivuxolimab, was used to treat the patients. Patients in the trial were receiving intravenous ivuxolimab every 2 weeks, at doses of 0.01 to 10 mg/kg. Patients achieving partial responses numbered three: one hepatocellular carcinoma case and two cutaneous melanoma cases.

The J gene is TRBJ1-2, the V gene TRBV7-9, with D perhaps TRBD1 (6 bases). The TCR originated in an adult with an advanced solid tumor such as melanoma, head and neck, liver or kidney cancer. The source material was CD4+ or CD8+ T cells sorted from blood, sampled in a trial of the OX40 agonist ivuxolimab. CDR3 DNA sequence: TGTGCCAGCAGTCTAAATCAAGGGGGGAATTATACCTTC. Protein sequence: CASSLNQGGNYTF.